One TCR beta chain is described in this entry. Its antigen is not known. MiXCR was run by TCRdb on the 5' RACE reads, yielding one entry per CDR3 protein. The sample consists of approximately 350,000 distinct CDR3 sequences, around 15% of them appearing once. V gave up 1 base and J gave up 4 bases; unmatched junction bases: 5. This CDR3 spans 15 amino acids. The germline CDR1 and CDR2 sequences are LGHNA and YSLEER. This entry is derived from a study of T-cell memory formation after mild COVID-19. General study findings and limits: The second-wave clones peaking on day 37 were not confirmed as SARS-CoV-2-specific.

Material: PBMCs or a T cell subset sorted from them (not recorded which). J is TRBJ2-5 and V is TRBV4-3; TRBD1 agrees at 8 bases. The receptor was isolated from a man aged 18 to 35 who had mild COVID-19 (a few samples of this study predate the infection). Cell type and time point are not known. The CDR3 here is CASSQATGVGETQYF. DNA of the CDR3: TGCGCCAGCAGCCAAGCGACAGGGGTCGGAGAGACCCAGTACTTC.